This paragraph reports one T cell receptor (beta chain). V was clipped by 3 bases and J by 8 bases; unmatched bases: 0. The length of the CDR3 is 14 residues. CDR1 and CDR2 (germline): MNHEY, SMNVEV (reference sequence). Measured with immunoSEQ multiplex PCR; TCRdb has only the in-frame clones, and not every one. This repertoire shows 64,000 or so clones, about 96% found once; its top ten account for about 2.3%. This sample was included in a study of T cell changes during pregnancy in multiple sclerosis. The sample consisted of CD8+ T cells from peripheral blood mononuclear cells, taken after pregnancy. The V call is TRBV27, the J call TRBJ2-1, with 14 positions matching TRBD2. The clonotype was recovered from a female donor with multiple sclerosis, enrolled in a pregnancy study. The CDR3 nucleotides read TGTGCCAGCAGTTTGACTAGCGGGAGGGATGAGCAGTTCTTC. This sequence encodes CASSLTSGRDEQFF.